Below, 5 T cell receptor beta chains from the same sample are listed, as sequenced in a study of T cells of healthy individuals. TCRdb called the 5' RACE reads again in MiXCR, with one record for every CDR3 protein. The table includes 50,000 to 55,000 distinct CDR3 sequences, approximately 15% detected once. These receptors all stem from a human donor in good health.

Only a few counts were recorded for this clonotype. This chain joins TRBV20-1 and TRBJ2-1, with unresolved D. CDR1 is DFQATT and CDR2 is SNEGSKA in the germline V gene (reference sequence). Deletions cut 0 bases from V and 1 base from J, with 16 bases between. The CDR3 loop spans 17 amino acids. In DNA, the CDR3 is TGCAGTGCTAGAGATGCTCGAGTGCCAGTTTCCTACAATGAGCAGTTCTTC. It codes for CSARDARVPVSYNEQFF.

There are many counts of this clonotype. The J gene is TRBJ2-1, the V gene TRBV7-2, with a weak D call TRBD2 (6 bases). Trimming stripped 4 bases from V and 9 bases from J, with 7 bases between. The CDR3 covers 11 residues. Germline CDR1 SGHTA, CDR2 FQGNSA. The CDR3, as DNA: TGTGCCAGCAGCTCAGCGGGTGAGCAGTTCTTC. Amino acid sequence: CASSSAGEQFF.

This clonotype was counted at least ten times. The chain has TRBV20-1 and TRBJ2-1; 11 bases agree with TRBD2. Losses at the gene ends were 3 bases for V and 7 bases for J; bases not matched to a gene: 8. CDR3 length: 15 residues. Looked up from germline, CDR1 is DFQATT and CDR2 is SNEGSKA (reference sequence). CDR3 amino acids: CSARDSGRARNEQFF. Here the CDR3 DNA reads TGCAGTGCTAGGGATAGCGGGAGGGCCAGGAATGAGCAGTTCTTC.

This clonotype was counted at least ten times. This chain links TRBV7-8 with TRBJ1-1, with D perhaps TRBD1 (5 bases). From germline, CDR1 is SGHVS and CDR2 FQNEAQ. V lost 3 bases to trimming and J lost 7 bases, with 12 bases between them. This CDR3 comprises 13 residues. The CDR3 nucleotides read TGTGCCAGCAGCTTGGGACGGCTGGTTGAAGCTTTCTTT. Translation: CASSLGRLVEAFF.

This clonotype came up many times. The chain uses TRBV29-1 and TRBJ1-6; D perhaps matches TRBD1 (5 bases). V was cut by 4 bases and J by 6 bases, with 13 bases left in between. This CDR3 region has 14 residues. Germline V gives CDR1 SQVTM, CDR2 ANQGSEA. CDR3 coding DNA: TGCAGCGTTGCCATCGGGGACCCTAATTCACCCCTCCACTTT. It encodes CSVAIGDPNSPLHF.